This T cell receptor (beta chain) appears in the sequencing data of a study of long-term antiretroviral therapy in people with HIV. The CDR3 sequence is 15 residues long. J was trimmed by 4 bases and V by 4 bases; bases with no gene match: 5. Germline lookup yields CDR1 SGHRS and CDR2 YFSETQ. Sampling of each donor yielded at least one pre-ART PBMC sample and at least two post-ART PBMC samples. Survey-level resolution applied to immunoSEQ assay v3.0. Measured with immunoSEQ multiplex PCR; TCRdb has only the in-frame clones, and not every one. This sample has some 45,000 clones, with 86% found just once.

The chain is built from TRBV5-1 and TRBJ2-3; 11 bases line up with TRBD1. The clonotype originates from a woman aged 45-59 years with HIV. The source material was unsorted PBMCs, sampled 0.1 years before starting antiretroviral therapy. In nucleotides, the CDR3 is TGCGCCAGCAGCCCTCGGACAGGGGGCGCAGATACGCAGTATTTT. Its protein product is CASSPRTGGADTQYF.